These T cell receptor beta chains were read from a single sample in a study of T cell repertoires in aging, cancer and after chemotherapy. TCRdb re-analysed the multiplex PCR reads in MiXCR, keeping a single row per CDR3 protein. The sample yields more than 10,000 distinct CDR3 sequences, roughly 26% seen once. The sample was blood. The receptor set was obtained from a human donor in good health. Both conserved end residues are part of each CDR3. A D gene is named only where the DNA matches it firmly. Clone size is not always given. Where it is, it says once, few, many or a class for expanded clones.

J | D | V | size | DNA | CDR3
TRBJ2-2 | TRBD1 | TRBV7-9 | . | TGTGCCAGCAGACGGTCCCGACAGGGGAACACCGGGGAGCTGTTTTTT | CASRRSRQGNTGELFF
TRBJ2-1 | TRBD2 | TRBV6-2/TRBV6-3 | . | TGTGCCAGCAGTTACTTAGCGGGGGGGTACAATGAGCAGTTCTTC | CASSYLAGGYNEQFF
TRBJ1-3 | TRBD1 | TRBV11-2 | . | TGTGCCAGCAGCCGAGGGGGCTTGGGAAACACCATATATTTT | CASSRGGLGNTIYF
TRBJ2-2 | . | TRBV27 | . | TGTGCCAGCAGTTTAAGGAACACCGGGGAGCTGTTTTTT | CASSLRNTGELFF
TRBJ2-7 | . | TRBV6-5 | medium-sized | TGTGCCAGGTTCTACGAGCAGTACTTC | CARFYEQYF
TRBJ2-7 | . | TRBV6-2/TRBV6-3 | many | TGTGCCAGCAGTTACTTCGACAATATCTACGAGCAGTACTTC | CASSYFDNIYEQYF
TRBJ2-7 | TRBD1 | TRBV5-4 | . | TGTGCCAGCAGACTCCATCCTGGACAGGGGGCCAACGAGCAGTACTTC | CASRLHPGQGANEQYF
TRBJ1-6 | . | TRBV7-3 | . | TGTGCCAGCAGTGAGTCGTCAGGGTCCCCTTCACCCCTCCACTTT | CASSESSGSPSPLHF
TRBJ1-2 | TRBD1 | TRBV7-9 | once | TGTGTCAGCAGCTTAGGGGGGAGGGGGACAGGGGTCCACTATGGCTACACCTTC | CVSSLGGRGTGVHYGYTF
TRBJ2-3 | . | TRBV7-9 | . | TGTGCCAGCAGCTTAAGGGATTGGGCAGATACGCAGTATTTT | CASSLRDWADTQYF
TRBJ2-4 | . | TRBV18 | . | TGTGCCAGCTCACCCCGGCGAAAAAACATTCAGTACTTC | CASSPRRKNIQYF
TRBJ2-7 | . | TRBV7-3 | . | TGTGCCAGCAGCGCAATGTGGGGCTACGAGCAGTACTTC | CASSAMWGYEQYF
TRBJ1-2 | . | TRBV18 | . | TGTGCCAGCTCACGGGAACAGAACTATGGCTACACCTTC | CASSREQNYGYTF